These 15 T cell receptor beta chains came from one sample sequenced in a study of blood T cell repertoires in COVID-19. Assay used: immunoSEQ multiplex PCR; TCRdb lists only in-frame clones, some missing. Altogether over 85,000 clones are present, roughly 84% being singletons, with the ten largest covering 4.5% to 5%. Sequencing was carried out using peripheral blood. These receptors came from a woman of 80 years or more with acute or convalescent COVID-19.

The CDR3 DNA sequence: TGTGCCAGCAGCCAAGATATAGGGCAGGGGGATACGCAGTATTTT. Its protein is CASSQDIGQGDTQYF. J is TRBJ2-3 and V is TRBV14; possible D gene TRBD1, 6 bases. The CDR3 covers 15 residues. Germline CDR1 reads SGHDN; CDR2 reads FVKESK. V was cut by 0 bases and J by 6 bases, with 13 bases left in between.

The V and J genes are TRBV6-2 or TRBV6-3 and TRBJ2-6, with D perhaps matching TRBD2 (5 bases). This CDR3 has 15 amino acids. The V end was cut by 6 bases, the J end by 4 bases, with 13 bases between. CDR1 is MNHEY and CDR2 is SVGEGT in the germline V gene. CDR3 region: CASSSIAFGANVLTF. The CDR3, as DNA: TGTGCCAGCAGCAGCATAGCGTTCGGGGCCAACGTCCTGACTTTC.

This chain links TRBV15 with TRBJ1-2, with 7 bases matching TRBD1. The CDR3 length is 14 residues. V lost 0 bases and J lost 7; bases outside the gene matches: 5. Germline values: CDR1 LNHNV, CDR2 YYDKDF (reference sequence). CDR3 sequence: CATSRDRGGFGYTF. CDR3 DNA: TGTGCCACCAGCAGAGATCGAGGGGGCTTTGGCTACACCTTC.

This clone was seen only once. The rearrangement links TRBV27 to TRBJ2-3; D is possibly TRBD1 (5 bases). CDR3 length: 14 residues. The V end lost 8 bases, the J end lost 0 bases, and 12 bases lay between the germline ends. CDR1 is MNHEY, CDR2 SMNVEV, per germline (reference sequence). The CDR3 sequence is CASGAFLSTDTQYF. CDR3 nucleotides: TGTGCCAGCGGGGCCTTCTTGAGCACAGATACGCAGTATTTT.

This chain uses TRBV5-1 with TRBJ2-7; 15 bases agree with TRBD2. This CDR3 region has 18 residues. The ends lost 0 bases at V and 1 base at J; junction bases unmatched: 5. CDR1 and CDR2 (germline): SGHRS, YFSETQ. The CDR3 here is CASSLAPGTSGGSYEQYF. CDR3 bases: TGCGCCAGCAGCTTGGCCCCTGGGACTAGCGGGGGGTCCTACGAGCAGTACTTC.

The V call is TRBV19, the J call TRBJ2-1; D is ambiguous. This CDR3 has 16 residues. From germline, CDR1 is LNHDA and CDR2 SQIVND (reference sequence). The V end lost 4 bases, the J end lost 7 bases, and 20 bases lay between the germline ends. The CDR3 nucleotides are TGTGCCAGTAGTAAAAGTGCAAGAGTATTCGGGAATGAGCAGTTCTTC. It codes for CASSKSARVFGNEQFF.

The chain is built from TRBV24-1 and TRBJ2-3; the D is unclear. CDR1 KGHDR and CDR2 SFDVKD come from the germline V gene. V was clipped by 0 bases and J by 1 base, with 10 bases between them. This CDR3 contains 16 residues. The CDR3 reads CATSDLPDLGTDTQYF. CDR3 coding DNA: TGTGCCACCAGTGATTTGCCCGACTTGGGCACAGATACGCAGTATTTT.

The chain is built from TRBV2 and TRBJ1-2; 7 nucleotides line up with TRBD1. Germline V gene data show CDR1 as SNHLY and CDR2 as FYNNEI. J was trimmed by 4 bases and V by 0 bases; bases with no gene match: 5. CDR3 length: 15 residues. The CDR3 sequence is CASSEALGGGYGYTF. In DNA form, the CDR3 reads TGTGCCAGCAGTGAAGCGCTAGGGGGCGGCTATGGCTACACCTTC.

The CDR3 spells CASSLGTANYGYTF. The CDR3 nucleotides read TGTGCCAGCAGTCTCGGGACAGCCAACTATGGCTACACCTTC. V is TRBV6-5 and J is TRBJ1-2; 7 bases line up with TRBD1. Germline trimming cut 5 bases from V and 2 bases from J; bases unmatched to any gene: 5. Germline assignment: CDR1 MNHEY and CDR2 SVGAGI. The length of the CDR3 is 14 residues.

CDR3 bases: TGCAGCGTCTTCCGGGGGCTAGCGGGGTTCAGTGAGCAGTTCTTC. As protein: CSVFRGLAGFSEQFF. This chain connects TRBV29-1 to TRBJ2-1; 9 nucleotides align to TRBD2. Germline assignment: CDR1 SQVTM and CDR2 ANQGSEA. J was trimmed by 9 bases and V by 6 bases; bases with no gene match: 15. The CDR3 totals 15 residues.

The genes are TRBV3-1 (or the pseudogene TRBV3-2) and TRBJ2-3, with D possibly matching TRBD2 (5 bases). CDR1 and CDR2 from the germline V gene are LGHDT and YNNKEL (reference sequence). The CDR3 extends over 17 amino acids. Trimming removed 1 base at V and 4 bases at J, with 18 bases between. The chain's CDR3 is CASSQVNLASWADTQYF. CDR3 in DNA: TGTGCCAGCAGCCAAGTTAATCTGGCTAGCTGGGCAGATACGCAGTATTTT.

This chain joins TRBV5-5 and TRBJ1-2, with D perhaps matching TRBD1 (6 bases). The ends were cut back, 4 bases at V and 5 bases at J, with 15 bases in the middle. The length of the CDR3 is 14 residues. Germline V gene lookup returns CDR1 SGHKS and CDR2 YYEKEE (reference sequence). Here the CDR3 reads CASSGQGQPYGYTF. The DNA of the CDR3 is TGTGCCAGCAGCGGACAAGGACAGCCATATGGCTACACCTTC.

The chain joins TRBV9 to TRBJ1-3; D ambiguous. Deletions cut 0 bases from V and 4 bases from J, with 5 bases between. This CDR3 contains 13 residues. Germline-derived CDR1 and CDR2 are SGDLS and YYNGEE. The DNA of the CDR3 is TGTGCCAGCAGCGTAGACATAGGAAACACCATATATTTT. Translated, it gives CASSVDIGNTIYF.

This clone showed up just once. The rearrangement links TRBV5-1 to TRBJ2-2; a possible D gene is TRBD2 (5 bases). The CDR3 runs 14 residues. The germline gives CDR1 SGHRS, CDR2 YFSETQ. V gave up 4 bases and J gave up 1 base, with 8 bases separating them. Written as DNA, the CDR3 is TGCGCCAGCAGCCTTGAGGGGAACACCGGGGAGCTGTTTTTT. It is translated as CASSLEGNTGELFF.

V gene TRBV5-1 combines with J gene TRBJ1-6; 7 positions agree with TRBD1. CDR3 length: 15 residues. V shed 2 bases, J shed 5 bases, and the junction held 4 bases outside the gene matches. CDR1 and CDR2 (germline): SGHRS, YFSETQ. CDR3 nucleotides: TGCGCCAGCAGCTTCGCAGGGGGGAATAATTCACCCCTCCACTTT. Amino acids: CASSFAGGNNSPLHF.